Following are 30 T cell receptor beta chains from one sample sequenced in a study of shared clonotypes between healthy human individuals. The method was immunoSEQ multiplex PCR; TCRdb's version includes in-frame clones alone and lacks a portion of them. The table shows over 1.5 million clones, with roughly 98% occurring only once. Sequencing used naive CD4+ T cells sorted from blood. This sample's subset: CD45RA+ positively selected. These receptor sequences come from a man aged 30 to 45 in good health.

The V call is TRBV6-1, the J call TRBJ2-2; unclear D gene. With 8 bases removed from V and 10 bases from J, the gap between germline ends came to 11 bases. The CDR3 is 11 residues long. CDR1 is MNHNS and CDR2 is SASEGT in the germline V gene. The CDR3 spells CASDGELELFF. The CDR3 DNA sequence: TGTGCCAGCGACGGTGAACTGGAGCTGTTTTTT.

Comments on this clone: Other DNA variants within this sample encode the same CDR3. This rearrangement joins TRBV5-4 to TRBJ2-7, with 11 bases fitting TRBD2. After removal of 0 bases from V and 2 bases from J, the junction contained 1 base not matched to a gene. The CDR3 extends over 15 amino acids. From germline, CDR1 is SGHNT and CDR2 YYREEE (reference sequence). CDR3 sequence reads: CASSLELAGAYEQYF. The CDR3 DNA is TGTGCCAGCAGCTTGGAACTAGCGGGAGCCTACGAGCAGTACTTC.

V is TRBV27 and J is TRBJ2-3, with 8 bases identical to TRBD1. Germline V gene lookup returns CDR1 MNHEY and CDR2 SMNVEV (reference sequence). The CDR3 has 14 amino acids. V gave up 7 bases and J gave up 2 bases; unmatched junction bases: 5. For the CDR3, the DNA is TGTGCCAGCAATCGGGGACAGGCCACAGATACGCAGTATTTT. As protein: CASNRGQATDTQYF.

V and J are TRBV29-1 and TRBJ2-5, with no clear D. CDR1 and CDR2 (germline): SQVTM, ANQGSEA. Deletions cut 4 bases from V and 5 bases from J, with 14 bases between. This CDR3 has 13 residues. In DNA form, the CDR3 reads TGCAGCGTTGTTGAAACAGTTATTGAGACCCAGTACTTC. The encoded protein is CSVVETVIETQYF.

V gene TRBV7-2 combines with J gene TRBJ2-7; 8 bases match TRBD2. Germline-derived CDR1 and CDR2 are SGHTA and FQGNSA. After removal of 5 bases from V and 0 bases from J, the junction contained 6 bases not matched to a gene. The CDR3 length is 15 residues. Here the CDR3 DNA reads TGTGCCAGCAGCGTCGCCGGGACTAGCTCCTACGAGCAGTACTTC. This gives the protein CASSVAGTSSYEQYF.

The chain employs TRBV30 and TRBJ1-1; TRBD1 might be the D (5 bases). V lost 0 bases and J lost 3, with 14 bases in between. CDR1 is GTSNPN, CDR2 SVGIG, per germline (reference sequence). This CDR3 is built from 15 residues. CDR3 DNA sequence: TGTGCCTGGAGTGTACGGGCAGGGTGGGACACTGAAGCTTTCTTT. This translates into CAWSVRAGWDTEAFF.

This sequence joins TRBV4-3 and TRBJ1-5; 9 bases line up with TRBD1. Per germline, CDR1 LGHNA and CDR2 YSLEER. This CDR3 has 14 amino acids. The J segment lost 5 bases and the V segment lost 1 base, leaving 0 bases of the junction unmatched. CDR3 in DNA: TGCGCCAGCAGCCAAGGACAGGGGGATCAGCCCCAGCATTTT. The encoded protein is CASSQGQGDQPQHF.

In this sample, this clone turned up once. The chain links TRBV15 to TRBJ2-7, with 7 bases matching TRBD2. Germline values: CDR1 LNHNV, CDR2 YYDKDF (reference sequence). This CDR3 has 15 amino acids. The V and J ends lost 0 bases and 4 bases, in that order; junction bases with no gene match: 6. The CDR3 is CATSRESASGYEQYF. The CDR3 bases are TGTGCCACCAGCAGAGAATCGGCTAGCGGTTACGAGCAGTACTTC.

The rearrangement links TRBV28 to TRBJ1-4; D is perhaps TRBD1 (6 bases). Germline values: CDR1 MDHEN, CDR2 SYDVKM. V was pared by 6 bases and J by 8 bases, with 28 bases between. The CDR3 contains 18 residues. In DNA form, the CDR3 reads TGTGCCAGCAGGCCCTTCGAGGGGGAAAAGGGAATGAAGGAAAAACTGTTTTTT. Its protein product is CASRPFEGEKGMKEKLFF.

V gene TRBV6-5 combines with J gene TRBJ2-7; TRBD1 agrees at 9 bases. J lost 0 bases, V lost 8 bases, and 5 bases had no gene match. CDR1 and CDR2 (germline): MNHEY, SVGAGI. There are 14 residues in the CDR3. The CDR3 protein is CASRDRGSSYEQYF. For the CDR3, the DNA is TGTGCCAGCCGAGACAGGGGGAGCTCCTACGAGCAGTACTTC.

The chain joins TRBV5-4 to TRBJ2-3; no reliable D call. CDR3 length equals 15 residues. V lost 0 bases and J lost 1, with 9 bases in between. Germline V gene data show CDR1 as SGHNT and CDR2 as YYREEE (reference sequence). DNA for the CDR3: TGTGCCAGCAGCTTGGATCTTGGAGGCACAGATACGCAGTATTTT. The encoded protein is CASSLDLGGTDTQYF. The whole variable domain, remainder taken from reference TRBV5-4 and TRBJ2-3, is ETGVTQSPTHLIKTRGQQVTLRCSSQSGHNTVSWYQQALGQGPQFIFQYYREEENGRGNFPPRFSGLQFPNYSSELNVNALELDDSALYLCASSLDLGGTDTQYFGPGTRLTVL.

CDR3 DNA sequence: TGTGCCAGCAGCTTATTGGGTGACAGGGTAGAGACCCAGTACTTC. Residues: CASSLLGDRVETQYF. V usage is TRBV11-1 and J usage is TRBJ2-5; 7 bases line up with TRBD1. V was clipped by 2 bases and J by 4 bases; unmatched bases: 7. The CDR3 contains 15 residues. Per the germline V gene, CDR1 is SGHAT and CDR2 is FQDESV (reference sequence).

The V gene is TRBV9, the J gene TRBJ2-1; 7 positions agree with TRBD1. V shed 0 bases and J 5 bases; nucleotides not matched to a gene: 8. Germline lookup yields CDR1 SGDLS and CDR2 YYNGEE. This CDR3 is built from 16 residues. The CDR3 DNA is TGTGCCAGCAGCGTAGAGGGGGCGAAAATCAACAATGAGCAGTTCTTC. It codes for CASSVEGAKINNEQFF.

V and J are TRBV5-1 and TRBJ2-2; 9 bases are a match to TRBD1. The CDR3 is 15 residues long. V gave up 4 bases and J gave up 6 bases; unmatched junction bases: 7. CDR1 is SGHRS and CDR2 is YFSETQ in the germline V gene. CDR3 residues: CASSPPGQGAGELFF. The CDR3 coding sequence is TGCGCCAGCAGCCCGCCGGGACAGGGAGCCGGGGAGCTGTTTTTT.

The chain uses TRBV5-4 and TRBJ2-3; D call uncertain. This CDR3 has 13 residues. V shed 2 bases and J shed 3 bases, with 7 bases lying between them. The germline gives CDR1 SGHNT, CDR2 YYREEE (reference sequence). The CDR3 here is CASSFRRTDTQYF. In DNA form, the CDR3 reads TGTGCCAGCAGCTTCAGGAGAACAGATACGCAGTATTTT.

This chain uses TRBV7-3 with TRBJ2-7; 13 positions agree with TRBD2. The CDR3 length is 15 residues. CDR1 is SGHTA, CDR2 FQGTGA, per germline. The junction had 9 bases not matched to a gene; V was cut back by 6 bases and J by 7 bases. The CDR3 here is CASSRGLAGVWEQYF. Written as DNA, the CDR3 is TGTGCCAGCAGTAGAGGACTAGCGGGAGTGTGGGAGCAGTACTTC.

The chain is built from TRBV28 and TRBJ2-7, with 8 bases fitting TRBD1. The CDR3 contains 14 residues. V lost 5 bases and J lost 3; bases outside the gene matches: 6. Looked up from germline, CDR1 is MDHEN and CDR2 is SYDVKM. For the CDR3, the DNA is TGTGCCAGCAGTGATCGGACAGGGCACTACGAGCAGTACTTC. It codes for CASSDRTGHYEQYF.

The chain is built from TRBV27 and TRBJ1-5; D unresolved. Per the germline V gene, CDR1 is MNHEY and CDR2 is SMNVEV (reference sequence). The CDR3 covers 16 residues. V dropped 6 bases and J dropped 2 bases, with 17 bases sitting between them. CDR3 DNA: TGTGCCAGCAGGGGCCATGAGGGATGGGGCAATCAGCCCCAGCATTTT. This translates into CASRGHEGWGNQPQHF.

The J gene is TRBJ2-3, the V gene TRBV5-1; possibly TRBD2 for D (6 bases). Germline CDR1 reads SGHRS; CDR2 reads YFSETQ. The CDR3 runs 14 residues. V was trimmed by 6 bases and J by 0 bases, leaving 11 bases between them. CDR3 DNA sequence: TGCGCCAGCAAAAGGGACTCTAGCACAGATACGCAGTATTTT. This codes for CASKRDSSTDTQYF.

This sequence joins TRBV11-2 and TRBJ2-1; TRBD2 matches 12 bases. V shed 5 bases and J 6 bases; nucleotides not matched to a gene: 5. The V gene's germline CDR1 is SGHAT and CDR2 FQNNGV. CDR3 length: 15 amino acids. DNA of the CDR3: TGTGCCAGCAGCCCACCTAGCGGGAGGGGCAATGAGCAGTTCTTC. Translating it yields CASSPPSGRGNEQFF.

The chain couples TRBV18 to TRBJ2-2; 7 bases fit TRBD1. J gave up 6 bases and V 2 bases, and 3 bases lay outside the gene matches. Looked up from germline, CDR1 is KGHSH and CDR2 is LQKENI. The length of the CDR3 is 14 residues. CDR3 in amino acids: CASSPMQGAGELFF. The CDR3 nucleotides are TGTGCCAGCTCACCAATGCAGGGGGCCGGGGAGCTGTTTTTT.

CDR3 in amino acids: CASKEGDYGYTF. The CDR3 DNA follows: TGTGCCAGCAAAGAGGGGGACTATGGCTACACCTTC. The chain uses TRBV6-5 and TRBJ1-2, with D perhaps matching TRBD1 (6 bases). The CDR3 spans 12 residues. Trimming removed 7 bases from V and 3 bases from J, with 9 bases in between. Germline-derived CDR1 and CDR2 are MNHEY and SVGAGI.

This rearrangement joins TRBV27 to TRBJ2-5, with 7 positions matching TRBD1. Trimming cost V 7 bases and J 6 bases; bases outside gene matches: 11. Per germline, CDR1 MNHEY and CDR2 SMNVEV (reference sequence). CDR3 size: 14 residues. The CDR3 sequence is CASKARGPLKTQYF. DNA of the CDR3: TGTGCCAGCAAGGCTAGGGGGCCTCTCAAGACCCAGTACTTC.

This rearrangement joins TRBV2 to TRBJ2-2; D could derive from TRBD1 or TRBD2 (5 bases each). The CDR3 consists of 15 residues. CDR1 and CDR2 (germline): SNHLY, FYNNEI. V gave up 0 bases and J gave up 4 bases, with 9 bases separating them. The CDR3, as DNA: TGTGCCAGCAGTGAAGCCTCCGGGACCACCGGGGAGCTGTTTTTT. It codes for CASSEASGTTGELFF.

The chain is built from TRBV10-1 and TRBJ2-3; D gene unclear. CDR3 length: 12 amino acids. Germline CDR1 WNHNN, CDR2 SYGVQD (reference sequence). V gave up 0 bases and J gave up 4 bases, with 2 bases separating them. CDR3 coding DNA: TGCGCCAGCAGTGAGTCGTCAGATACGCAGTATTTT. It codes for CASSESSDTQYF.

V is TRBV5-1 and J is TRBJ2-7, with a weak D call TRBD1 (6 bases). Trimming cost V 4 bases and J 0 bases, with 20 bases left between them. Germline loops: CDR1 SGHRS, CDR2 YFSETQ. This CDR3 comprises 17 residues. The CDR3 here is CASSPTLTRDTSYEQYF. The CDR3 DNA reads as TGCGCCAGCAGCCCAACCCTGACGAGGGACACCTCCTACGAGCAGTACTTC.

The V call is TRBV6-6, the J call TRBJ1-3; D not certain. Deletions cut 0 bases from V and 4 bases from J, with 10 bases between. This CDR3 region has 15 residues. Germline values: CDR1 MNHNY, CDR2 SVGAGI (reference sequence). The CDR3 DNA reads TGTGCCAGCAGTTACTCGGGATCGGTGGGAAACACCATATATTTT. Protein product: CASSYSGSVGNTIYF.

The chain joins TRBV18 to TRBJ1-1; 11 bases fit TRBD1. Trimming took 4 bases from V and 4 from J; bases not matched to a gene: 5. Germline CDR1 and CDR2: KGHSH and LQKENI. CDR3 length equals 15 residues. The CDR3 DNA reads TGTGCCAGCTCACGGACCGGGACAGGGGGCACTGAAGCTTTCTTT. Amino acid sequence: CASSRTGTGGTEAFF. Supplemented by reference TRBV18 and TRBJ1-1, the full variable domain reads NAGVMQNPRHLVRRRGQEARLRCSPMKGHSHVYWYRQLPEEGLKFMVYLQKENIIDESGMPKERFSAEFPKEGPSILRIQQVVRGDSAAYFCASSRTGTGGTEAFFGQGTRLTVV.

Only one count was recorded for this clone. Other DNA sequences within the sample encode an identical CDR3. The chain employs TRBV9 and TRBJ2-5; TRBD1 matches 7 bases. V shed 0 bases and J 2 bases; nucleotides not matched to a gene: 1. Germline loops: CDR1 SGDLS, CDR2 YYNGEE. The CDR3 runs 14 residues. CDR3 nucleotides: TGTGCCAGCAGCGTAGGACAGGGACAAGAGACCCAGTACTTC. It is translated as CASSVGQGQETQYF.

The chain is built from TRBV7-3 and TRBJ2-1, with 11 nucleotides matching TRBD2. Looked up from germline, CDR1 is SGHTA and CDR2 is FQGTGA. The J segment lost 1 base and the V segment lost 2 bases, leaving 4 bases of the junction unmatched. The CDR3 is 17 residues long. The CDR3 spells CASSLDLAGGSYNEQFF. The CDR3 nucleotides are TGTGCCAGCAGCTTAGACCTAGCGGGAGGATCCTACAATGAGCAGTTCTTC.